A single sample is the source of the 2 T cell receptor delta chains below, sequenced in a study of gamma-delta chains in newborns, infants, children. TCRdb reanalysed the reads via CATT. Here the sample spans 3,000 to 3,500 delta-chain clones, 8% to 13% being singletons. The material sequenced was blood. The receptors originated from a child who was a newborn, infant or young child, either healthy, febrile or measles-vaccinated (not recorded which).

This clone was detected a few times. This sequence may be a read error, since a much larger clone differs from it by one base. The same CDR3 is also encoded by other DNA sequences in this sample. The rearrangement uses TRDV2 and TRDJ1; tentatively, D is TRDD3 (6 bases). V shed 5 bases and J shed 0 bases, with 9 bases lying between them. The CDR3 runs to 13 residues. Germline CDR1 GEAIGNYY, CDR2 EKD. CDR3 sequence reads: CACVGGYTDKLIF. CDR3 coding DNA: TGTGCCTGTGTTGGGGGGTACACCGATAAACTCATCTTT.

This clone is classed as medium-sized (0.01 to 0.1%). This chain joins TRDV1 and TRDJ1; 10 nucleotides align to TRDD3. Germline V lookup: CDR1 TSWWSYY, CDR2 QGS. The CDR3 totals 17 residues. Losses at the gene ends were 2 bases for V and 0 bases for J; bases not matched to a gene: 6. DNA for the CDR3: TGTGCTCTTGGGGAAAGGCTTACTGGGGGATACACCGATAAACTCATCTTT. As protein: CALGERLTGGYTDKLIF.